One and the same sample provided the 6 T cell receptor beta chains below, sequenced in a study of blood T cell repertoires in COVID-19. The protocol was immunoSEQ multiplex PCR, while the TCRdb copy is restricted to in-frame clones and leaves out a portion. Of tens of thousands of clones listed, 91% are singletons. The sequenced sample consisted of peripheral blood. These receptor sequences come from a human donor with active COVID-19. The donor label of this sample is uncertain.

This chain links TRBV12-5 with TRBJ2-1; the match to TRBD2 covers 11 bases. Germline CDR1 is LGHNT and CDR2 is FRNRAP. This CDR3 has 16 residues. Losses at the gene ends were 3 bases for V and 10 bases for J; bases not matched to a gene: 11. The CDR3 DNA sequence: TGTGCTAGTGGTTTAAATGTAGCGGGGGGGCCCCGGGAGCAGTTCTTC. Translation gives CASGLNVAGGPREQFF.

This rearrangement joins TRBV5-6 to TRBJ2-2; D not certain. The CDR3 covers 15 residues. V lost 0 bases and J 3 bases, leaving 9 bases between the germline ends. Germline V gene sequence: CDR1 SGHDT, CDR2 YYEEEE. The CDR3 coding sequence is TGTGCCAGCAGCTTGGGGCTTTACGACACCGGGGAGCTGTTTTTT. This gives the protein CASSLGLYDTGELFF.

The chain employs TRBV3-1 (or the pseudogene TRBV3-2) and TRBJ1-2; TRBD1 matches 7 bases. CDR3 size: 16 residues. V was pared by 2 bases and J by 4 bases, with 10 bases of the junction left unmatched. Germline lookup yields CDR1 LGHDT and CDR2 YNNKEL (reference sequence). This chain's CDR3 is CASSQKYPHRGYGYTF. The CDR3 DNA reads TGTGCCAGCAGCCAAAAGTACCCCCACAGGGGCTATGGCTACACCTTC.

The chain links TRBV25-1 to TRBJ1-2, with D unclear. The CDR3 sequence is 13 residues long. V gave up 5 bases and J gave up 4 bases, with 11 bases separating them. Per the germline V gene, CDR1 is MGHDK and CDR2 is SYGVNS. For the CDR3, the DNA is TGTGCCAGCAGTCCTCCGGGAGCCTATGGCTACACCTTC. Protein sequence: CASSPPGAYGYTF.

With respect to this clone: In the same sample, other DNA sequences code for this CDR3. This sequence joins TRBV25-1 and TRBJ1-2; perhaps TRBD1 as D (6 bases). The CDR3 loop spans 13 amino acids. Germline CDR1 reads MGHDK; CDR2 reads SYGVNS. The ends were cut back, 2 bases at V and 4 bases at J, with 8 bases in the middle. The CDR3 loop is CASSEGTIYGYTF. CDR3 nucleotides: TGTGCCAGCAGTGAAGGGACAATCTATGGCTACACCTTC.

The chain employs TRBV19 and TRBJ1-2, with 12 bases identical to TRBD1. Trimming cost V 5 bases and J 8 bases; bases outside gene matches: 6. CDR1 and CDR2 (germline): LNHDA, SQIVND (reference sequence). The CDR3 covers 14 residues. CDR3 coding DNA: TGTGCCAGTAGTTCGGGACAGGGGGCGGACGGCTACACCTTC. Protein sequence: CASSSGQGADGYTF.